Shown below are 10 T cell receptor beta chains from a single sample sequenced in a study of blood T cell repertoires in COVID-19. Here immunoSEQ multiplex PCR was the method, and the copy in TCRdb shows in-frame clones only, minus some. The data contain under 200,000 clones, 80% to 85% of them seen just once; the ten biggest clones take up under 3%. Input material: peripheral blood. The receptor source for this set is a human donor with acute or convalescent COVID-19. The donor label of this sample is uncertain.

This chain uses TRBV2 with TRBJ2-3; TRBD2 might be the D (6 bases). The CDR3 extends over 16 amino acids. The germline V gene encodes CDR1 SNHLY and CDR2 FYNNEI. V gave up 4 bases and J gave up 2 bases, with 16 bases separating them. CDR3 protein: CASSGPLGLVTDTQYF. The CDR3 DNA reads as TGTGCCAGCAGTGGTCCTTTGGGACTTGTCACAGATACGCAGTATTTT. Full variable domain (rest looked up from reference TRBV2 and TRBJ2-3): EPEVTQTPSHQVTQMGQEVILRCVPISNHLYFYWYRQILGQKVEFLVSFYNNEISEKSEIFDDQFSVERPDGSNFTLKIRSTKLEDSAMYFCASSGPLGLVTDTQYFGPGTRLTVL.

J is TRBJ1-6 and V is TRBV7-9; 9 nucleotides line up with TRBD1. The ends lost 0 bases at V and 7 bases at J; junction bases unmatched: 4. This CDR3 is built from 16 residues. In germline, CDR1 is SEHNR, CDR2 FQNEAQ (reference sequence). CDR3 bases: TGTGCCAGCAGCTTAGCAGGGGGACAGGGCAATTCACCCCTCCACTTT. This codes for CASSLAGGQGNSPLHF. The full variable domain, with the rest looked up from reference TRBV7-9 and TRBJ1-6, is DTGVSQNPRHKITKRGQNVTFRCDPISEHNRLYWYRQTLGQGPEFLTYFQNEAQLEKSRLLSDRFSAERPKGSFSTLEIQRTEQGDSAMYLCASSLAGGQGNSPLHFGNGTRLTVT.

The chain employs TRBV6-5 and TRBJ1-2, with a tentative D call TRBD1 (6 bases). Trimming shortened V by 6 bases and J by 4 bases, and 9 bases separated the two germline ends. This CDR3 region has 12 residues. Germline CDR1 reads MNHEY; CDR2 reads SVGAGI. CDR3 residues: CASRGTPYGYTF. CDR3 sequence (DNA): TGTGCCAGCAGGGGGACACCCTATGGCTACACCTTC.

CDR3 sequence: CASSLTSGGFLFEQFF. Written as DNA, the CDR3 is TGTGCCAGCAGCTTAACAAGCGGGGGTTTCCTTTTTGAGCAGTTCTTC. The chain has TRBV11-2 and TRBJ2-1; 8 nucleotides agree with TRBD2. V dropped 2 bases and J dropped 9; count of bases not matched to a gene: 12. The CDR3 extends over 16 amino acids. Germline lookup yields CDR1 SGHAT and CDR2 FQNNGV.

The CDR3 nucleotides read TGCGCCAGCAGCGCCGCGACAGGTCCCTTCTACGAGCAGTACTTC. Protein product: CASSAATGPFYEQYF. V and J are TRBV5-1 and TRBJ2-7; TRBD1 might be the D (6 bases). The CDR3 is 15 amino acids. V lost 4 bases and J 3 bases, leaving 17 bases between the germline ends. Germline V gene lookup returns CDR1 SGHRS and CDR2 YFSETQ.

Here the CDR3 DNA reads TGTGCCAGCAGTCAAATATGGCGGGAAGAGTACGAGCAGTACTTC. It yields the protein CASSQIWREEYEQYF. V gene TRBV6-2 or TRBV6-3 combines with J gene TRBJ2-7; possible D gene TRBD2, 6 bases. V gave up 5 bases and J gave up 4 bases, with 18 bases separating them. CDR3 length equals 15 residues. Germline values: CDR1 MNHEY, CDR2 SVGEGT.

V gene TRBV7-9 combines with J gene TRBJ2-3, with 7 bases that match TRBD1. The CDR3 length is 16 residues. Unmatched junction bases numbered 11, after V lost 5 bases and J lost 3 bases. From germline, CDR1 is SEHNR and CDR2 FQNEAQ (reference sequence). For the CDR3, the DNA is TGTGCCAGCAGCGCCAACAGGGGTACCGGTACAGATACGCAGTATTTT. It is translated as CASSANRGTGTDTQYF.

V gene TRBV19 combines with J gene TRBJ1-1; 9 positions match TRBD1. Germline V lookup: CDR1 LNHDA, CDR2 SQIVND (reference sequence). The V segment lost 3 bases and the J segment 12 bases; nucleotides outside the gene matches: 5. The CDR3 is made up of 12 amino acids. The DNA of the CDR3 is TGTGCCAGTAGTATGCGGGACAGGGAAACTTTCTTT. Translation gives CASSMRDRETFF.

This chain joins TRBV7-9 and TRBJ1-4; D is perhaps TRBD1 (6 bases). CDR1 is SEHNR, CDR2 FQNEAQ, per germline (reference sequence). V was clipped by 4 bases and J by 0 bases, with 18 bases between them. This CDR3 region has 18 residues. CDR3 amino acids: CASSSGQTMLATNEKLFF. CDR3 nucleotides: TGTGCCAGCAGCTCTGGACAGACGATGCTTGCAACTAATGAAAAACTGTTTTTT.

The CDR3 bases are TGTGCCAGCAGTGAAGCCTTTGTTGCGCAGCCCCAGCATTTT. This encodes CASSEAFVAQPQHF. The chain links TRBV6-1 to TRBJ1-5; D call uncertain. Germline V gene lookup returns CDR1 MNHNS and CDR2 SASEGT. V lost 0 bases, J lost 7 bases, and 10 bases lay in between. The CDR3 totals 14 residues.